Listed below are T cell receptor beta chains from one sample, sequenced in a study of early T cells in non-severe SARS-CoV-2 infection. TCRdb reanalysed the 5' RACE reads using MiXCR and keeps one entry per CDR3 protein. In the table there are more than 65,000 distinct CDR3 sequences, about 12% of which are singletons. Material for sequencing was whole blood. The receptor set was obtained from an adult who was a healthcare worker with PCR-confirmed SARS-CoV-2 infection or an uninfected control (not recorded which). Each CDR3 is given with its conserved first and last residue. The order of the fields is clone size, D gene, V gene, J gene, CDR3 DNA, CDR3 protein. A D gene is named only where the DNA matches it firmly. Rows give clone size only sometimes, using once, few, many, or a class for an expanded clone.

size: once
D: .
V: TRBV29-1
J: TRBJ2-7
DNA: TGCAGCGTTGGACTTTCCTACGAGCAGTACTTC
CDR3: CSVGLSYEQYF

size: many
D: .
V: TRBV7-2
J: TRBJ2-1
DNA: TGTGCCAGCGGGAGAGGTGAGGGGAGAACACACAATGAGCAGTTCTTC
CDR3: CASGRGEGRTHNEQFF

size: few
D: .
V: TRBV2
J: TRBJ2-7
DNA: TGTGCCAGCAGTGAACAGGGGATAAGTTACGAGCAGTACTTC
CDR3: CASSEQGISYEQYF

size: .
D: .
V: TRBV7-2
J: TRBJ1-5
DNA: TGTGCCAGCAGCTTAGTCTATGGCGATCAGCCCCAGCATTTT
CDR3: CASSLVYGDQPQHF

size: few
D: .
V: TRBV18
J: TRBJ2-3
DNA: TGTGCCAGCTCACCAGTTAGGGATCCCACAGATACGCAGTATTTT
CDR3: CASSPVRDPTDTQYF

size: .
D: TRBD1
V: TRBV5-1
J: TRBJ2-5
DNA: TGCGCCAGCAGGACAGGGTCGGCAGAGACCCAGTACTTC
CDR3: CASRTGSAETQYF

size: many
D: .
V: TRBV5-1
J: TRBJ1-5
DNA: TGCGCCAGCAGCTTCGGGGGCGGGAGCAATCAGCCCCAGCATTTT
CDR3: CASSFGGGSNQPQHF

size: many
D: .
V: TRBV6-4
J: TRBJ2-3
DNA: TGTGCCAGCAGTGACGGTGGCGGCGGGGGCACAGATACGCAGTATTTT
CDR3: CASSDGGGGGTDTQYF

size: few
D: .
V: TRBV2
J: TRBJ2-7
DNA: TGTGCCAGAGGGGAGACAGGTACCTACGAGCAGTACTTC
CDR3: CARGETGTYEQYF

size: few
D: .
V: TRBV29-1
J: TRBJ2-7
DNA: TGCAGCGTTGAGGAGGGGTACGAGCAGTACTTC
CDR3: CSVEEGYEQYF

size: many
D: .
V: TRBV2
J: TRBJ2-5
DNA: TGTGCCAGCAGTGAATCCCAAGAGACCCAGTACTTC
CDR3: CASSESQETQYF

size: few
D: .
V: TRBV7-3
J: TRBJ2-1
DNA: TGTGCCAGCAGCTTAGGTAGGGGTGAAGCCGAGCAGTTCTTC
CDR3: CASSLGRGEAEQFF

size: .
D: .
V: TRBV28
J: TRBJ2-6
DNA: TGTGCCAGCAGCCCTCTAGGGGAAGGGGCCAACGTCCTGACTTTC
CDR3: CASSPLGEGANVLTF

size: .
D: .
V: TRBV7-2
J: TRBJ1-6
DNA: TGTGCCAGCAGCTCCAACCCCGGGGTGAATTCACCCCTCCACTTT
CDR3: CASSSNPGVNSPLHF

size: .
D: TRBD2
V: TRBV4-1
J: TRBJ2-7
DNA: TGCGCCAGCAGCCAAGTTCGACTAGCGGCCTACGAGCAGTACTTC
CDR3: CASSQVRLAAYEQYF

size: .
D: .
V: TRBV19
J: TRBJ2-7
DNA: TGTGCCAGTAGTATCAATGTCCAGGGCCTCTCCTACGAGCAGTACTTC
CDR3: CASSINVQGLSYEQYF

size: many
D: .
V: TRBV2
J: TRBJ1-4
DNA: TGTGCCAGCAGTGAAACGGTAAAACTGTTTTTT
CDR3: CASSETVKLFF

size: many
D: TRBD2
V: TRBV12-3/TRBV12-4
J: TRBJ2-3
DNA: TGTGCCAGCAGTGGAGGTTTAGCGGGGGGGCGCACAGATACGCAGTATTTT
CDR3: CASSGGLAGGRTDTQYF

size: .
D: .
V: TRBV5-4
J: TRBJ1-2
DNA: TGTGCCAGCAGCTTGGGAGGGGACTATGGCTACACCTTC
CDR3: CASSLGGDYGYTF

size: .
D: .
V: TRBV3-1
J: TRBJ2-2
DNA: TGTGCCAGCAGCCAAGATCGTGGGAGGGGGGAGCTGTTTTTT
CDR3: CASSQDRGRGELFF

size: many
D: TRBD1
V: TRBV12-3/TRBV12-4
J: TRBJ1-1
DNA: TGTGCCAGCAGTTTTGTGGGACAGGGGATTGTTAGCACTGAAGCTTTCTTT
CDR3: CASSFVGQGIVSTEAFF

size: .
D: TRBD1
V: TRBV12-3/TRBV12-4
J: TRBJ2-5
DNA: TGTGCCAGCACTCAGGGGGCGGATGTGACCCAGTACTTC
CDR3: CASTQGADVTQYF

size: many
D: .
V: TRBV7-2
J: TRBJ2-7
DNA: TGTGCCAGCAGCCACTCATACAACGAGCAGTACTTC
CDR3: CASSHSYNEQYF

size: .
D: .
V: TRBV20-1
J: TRBJ2-3
DNA: TGCAGTGCCAGCCGGTCTATGGGCACAGATACGCAGTATTTT
CDR3: CSASRSMGTDTQYF

size: .
D: TRBD1
V: TRBV5-1
J: TRBJ1-1
DNA: TGCGCCAGCAGCTTGAACAGGGGGGTTATGAACACTGAAGCTTTCTTT
CDR3: CASSLNRGVMNTEAFF

size: few
D: .
V: TRBV7-9
J: TRBJ1-6
DNA: TGTGCCAGCAGCTTCGGAGGCTCCTATAATTCACCCCTCCACTTT
CDR3: CASSFGGSYNSPLHF

size: few
D: .
V: TRBV12-3/TRBV12-4
J: TRBJ2-1
DNA: TGTGCCAGCAGTTTACCGGGACTGCTTCAGAATGAGCAGTTCTTC
CDR3: CASSLPGLLQNEQFF

size: many
D: TRBD2
V: TRBV20-1
J: TRBJ2-3
DNA: TGCAGTGCCGTACTAGCGGGGGACCTTCTCTGGACAGATACGCAGTATTTT
CDR3: CSAVLAGDLLWTDTQYF